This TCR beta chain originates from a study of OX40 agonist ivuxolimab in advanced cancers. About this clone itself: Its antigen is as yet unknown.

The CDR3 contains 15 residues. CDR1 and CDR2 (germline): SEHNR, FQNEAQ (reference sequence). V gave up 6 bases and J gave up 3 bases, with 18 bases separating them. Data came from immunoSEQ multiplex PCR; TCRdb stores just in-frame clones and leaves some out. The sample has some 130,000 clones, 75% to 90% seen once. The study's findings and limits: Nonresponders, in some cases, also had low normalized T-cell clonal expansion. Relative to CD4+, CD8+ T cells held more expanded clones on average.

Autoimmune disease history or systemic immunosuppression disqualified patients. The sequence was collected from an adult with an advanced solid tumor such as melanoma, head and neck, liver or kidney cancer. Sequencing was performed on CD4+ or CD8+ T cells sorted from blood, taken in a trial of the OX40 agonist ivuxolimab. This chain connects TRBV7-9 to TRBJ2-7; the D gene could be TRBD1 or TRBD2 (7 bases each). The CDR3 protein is CASSSQRDRNYEQYF. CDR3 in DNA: TGTGCCAGCAGTTCCCAGCGGGACAGAAACTACGAGCAGTACTTC.